Presented here are 5 T cell receptor beta chains from one specimen sequenced in a study of T cell repertoires and HLA-DP antigens. The data were produced by immunoSEQ multiplex PCR, yet TCRdb's version contains in-frame clones alone and is incomplete. The sample holds about 89,000 clones, 86% seen once. Antigens of these TCRs are unknown. The sequencing input was CD4+ T cells from PBMCs. All receptors come from a man over 45 in good health and CMV-seronegative.

The chain couples TRBV6-5 to TRBJ1-2; D is perhaps TRBD1 (5 bases). This CDR3 has 14 residues. V lost 6 bases and J 4 bases, leaving 15 bases between the germline ends. CDR1 and CDR2 (germline): MNHEY, SVGAGI. Here the CDR3 reads CASRKVGGTYGYTF. The CDR3 DNA is TGTGCCAGCAGAAAAGTCGGGGGGACCTATGGCTACACCTTC.

The V call is TRBV7-6, the J call TRBJ2-1, with TRBD2 identical over 7 bases. CDR1 and CDR2 from the germline V gene are SGHVS and FNYEAQ. This CDR3 comprises 15 residues. V was pared by 5 bases and J by 1 base, with 5 bases of the junction left unmatched. CDR3 protein: CASSPGGGSYNEQFF. The CDR3 region has the DNA TGTGCCAGCAGCCCTGGGGGAGGGTCCTACAATGAGCAGTTCTTC.

This chain uses TRBV7-8 with TRBJ2-3, with TRBD2 matching 9 bases. This CDR3 spans 15 amino acids. In germline, CDR1 is SGHVS, CDR2 FQNEAQ. The J segment lost 10 bases and the V segment lost 0 bases, leaving 8 bases of the junction unmatched. For the CDR3, the DNA is TGTGCCAGCAGCTTAGCGGCGGGAGGGCCGTCGCCGCAGTATTTT. Its translation: CASSLAAGGPSPQYF.

J is TRBJ1-1 and V is TRBV19; maybe TRBD1 (6 bases). Trimming left V 5 bases short and J 1 base short, with 14 bases between. From germline, CDR1 is LNHDA and CDR2 SQIVND (reference sequence). There are 15 residues in the CDR3. CDR3 DNA sequence: TGTGCCAGTAGTCAAATACGAGGGGGGAACACTGAAGCTTTCTTT. Residues: CASSQIRGGNTEAFF. The whole variable domain, remainder taken from reference TRBV19 and TRBJ1-1, is DGGITQSPKYLFRKEGQNVTLSCEQNLNHDAMYWYRQDPGQGLRLIYYSQIVNDFQKGDIAEGYSVSREKKESFPLTVTSAQKNPTAFYLCASSQIRGGNTEAFFGQGTRLTVV.

The gene calls are TRBV19 and TRBJ1-2; D remains unclear. The germline gives CDR1 LNHDA, CDR2 SQIVND (reference sequence). The CDR3 sequence is 16 residues long. Trimming left V 6 bases short and J 1 base short, with 18 bases between. The CDR3 region is CASRGLGRTINYGYTF. In nucleotides, the CDR3 is TGTGCCAGTAGAGGACTTGGTCGGACTATTAACTATGGCTACACCTTC.